Below, one T cell receptor (beta chain) is given with its context. What it binds is not known. The sample comes from a study of cytomegalovirus exposure and HLA in healthy donors. Study-wide results and caveats: Later on, an analysis found that several of the most significant clusters appeared to be linked to common viral pathogens, which included parvovirus B19.

Use of 60 Vbeta and 13 Jbeta primers characterized the PCR. Profiled with immunoSEQ multiplex PCR; TCRdb holds only in-frame clones, not every one. The table for this sample gives about 140,000 clones. The J segment lost 8 bases and the V segment lost 4 bases, leaving 6 bases of the junction unmatched. Germline loops: CDR1 PRHDT, CDR2 FYEKMQ (reference sequence). The CDR3 runs 14 residues. Sequencing used PBMCs. This receptor was taken from a young woman in good health and CMV-seronegative. The gene calls are TRBV13 and TRBJ1-4; TRBD1 aligns across 8 bases. CDR3 residues: CASSSTGGYEKLFF. CDR3 DNA sequence: TGTGCCAGCAGCTCTACAGGGGGTTACGAAAAACTGTTTTTT. Complete variable domain (other parts from reference TRBV13 and TRBJ1-4): AAGVIQSPRHLIKEKRETATLKCYPIPRHDTVYWYQQGPGQDPQFLISFYEKMQSDKGSIPDRFSAQQFSDYHSELNMSSLELGDSALYFCASSSTGGYEKLFFGSGTQLSVL.